The 9 T cell receptor beta chains reported below all come from one sample, sequenced in a study of T-cell reconstitution after alpha-beta-depleted transplantation in children. Overall study findings and caveats: The authors attributed T-cell counts and diversity one year after transplant mostly to newly produced T cells.

These receptors' antigens are unknown. A library of TCRbeta sequences, prepared with unique molecular identifiers, was generated. TCRdb re-analysed the PCR reads in MiXCR, keeping a single row per CDR3 protein. The repertoire includes 250,000 to 300,000 distinct CDR3 sequences, less than 9.5% of them detected once, and around 10% sits in the top ten. The sequencing used peripheral blood, collected 360 days after TCRalphabeta/CD19-depleted stem cell transplant. The receptor source for this set is a female patient aged 2 to 10 who had a stem cell transplant for Fanconi anemia, so the T cells may come from the graft donor.

This clonotype was observed many times. The V and J genes are TRBV24-1 and TRBJ2-3; no clear D gene. Per the germline V gene, CDR1 is KGHDR and CDR2 is SFDVKD. The V gene lost 6 bases and the J gene lost 4 bases, with 19 bases spanning the gap. CDR3 length equals 16 residues. The CDR3: CATSSGILVSADTQYF. CDR3 in DNA: TGTGCCACCAGTTCTGGGATATTAGTTAGTGCAGATACGCAGTATTTT.

This clonotype was seen at least ten times. The chain is built from TRBV12-3 or TRBV12-4 and TRBJ2-2; 8 nucleotides match TRBD2. This CDR3 contains 15 residues. The trim removed 6 bases at V and 6 bases at J, leaving 9 bases unmatched. The CDR3, as DNA: TGTGCCAGCAGCTCCGGGGGGGCTCGATCCGGGGAGCTGTTTTTT. It yields the protein CASSSGGARSGELFF.

This clonotype showed up many times. At one end the junction does not follow the germline gene, possibly because of a read error. J is TRBJ1-6 and V is TRBV20-1; no clear D gene. The CDR3 contains 13 residues. Germline V gene data show CDR1 as DFQATT and CDR2 as SNEGSKA (reference sequence). CDR3 sequence (DNA): TGCAGTGCTCGAGAGAGTGTTTATTCACCCCTCCACTTT. As protein: CSARESVYSPLHF.

Worth noting for this clonotype: The germline gene is not matched at one end of the junction; a read error may be the cause. This sequence joins TRBV12-3 or TRBV12-4 and TRBJ2-2; D possibly corresponds to TRBD2 (5 bases). The CDR3 totals 12 residues. CDR3 protein: CASSFGEPEQFF. As DNA, the CDR3 is TGTGCCAGCAGTTTCGGGGAACCGGAGCAGTTTTTT.

The table lists this clonotype with many counts. The chain has TRBV6-1 and TRBJ2-7; 9 bases agree with TRBD1. With V trimmed by 6 bases and J by 4 bases, 10 bases remained unmatched. CDR1 is MNHNS and CDR2 is SASEGT in the germline V gene. The CDR3 covers 15 residues. The CDR3 nucleotides read TGTGCCAGCAGCTCCGCCGGGACAGGGTTGTACGAGCAGTACTTC. Its protein is CASSSAGTGLYEQYF.

This clonotype was counted between two and nine times. This chain connects TRBV2 to TRBJ2-1, with D possibly TRBD2 on 6 matching bases. V lost 8 bases and J 15 bases, leaving 17 bases between the germline ends. This CDR3 has 11 amino acids. Looked up from germline, CDR1 is SNHLY and CDR2 is FYNNEI. In nucleotides, the CDR3 is TGTGCCAGCCGCCTCTCCGGGACTCCGTTCTTC. Translating it yields CASRLSGTPFF.

Turning to this clonotype: Relative to the germline gene, one junction end is altered; a read error may explain this. V and J are TRBV7-3 and TRBJ2-6, with TRBD1 as a possible D gene (5 bases). There are 14 residues in the CDR3. Germline CDR1 reads SGHTA; CDR2 reads FQGTGA. The CDR3 reads CASSLSAGANVLIF. DNA of the CDR3: TGTGCCAGCAGTCTTTCCGCTGGGGCCAACGTCCTGATTTTC.

The rearrangement links TRBV7-9 to TRBJ1-2; tentative D call: TRBD1 (5 bases). CDR3 length equals 12 residues. Germline V CDR1 and CDR2: SEHNR, FQNEAQ (reference sequence). The V gene lost 11 bases and the J gene lost 8 bases, with 18 bases spanning the gap. CDR3 coding DNA: TGTGCCCTTGCCGGGACCCAAGAGGGCTACACCTTC. It translates to CALAGTQEGYTF.

This clonotype was recorded a few times. The rearrangement joins TRBV5-6 to TRBJ2-5; D is uncertain. The CDR3 is 12 residues long. The germline CDR1 and CDR2 sequences are SGHDT and YYEEEE. The ends were cut back, 0 bases at V and 9 bases at J, with 9 bases in the middle. The CDR3 region is CASSLASGPQYF. The CDR3, as DNA: TGTGCCAGCAGCTTGGCTTCCGGCCCCCAGTACTTC.